The T cell receptor beta chain described here comes from a study of Tregs in tolerant kidney transplant recipients. Notes on the study in general: No direct test of biological reproducibility was done here. The most relevant donor-specific Treg TCRbeta repertoire apparently came from expansion with activated donor B cells. Changing PCR primers prevented nucleotide comparison between some patients' samples.

Germline V gives CDR1 MGHRA, CDR2 YSYEKL. The CDR3 totals 15 residues. Unmatched junction bases numbered 8, after V lost 8 bases and J lost 2 bases. About this clone: What it binds is unknown.

Sequencing used immunoSEQ multiplex PCR; TCRdb keeps in-frame clones, though not all of them. Here the sample spans 75,000 to 100,000 clones, under 95% being singletons. Related graft donors supplied nonmyeloablative bone marrow transplants, and mixed chimerism was transient. Thawed PBMCs were FACS-sorted into unstimulated CD4+CD25+CD127- regulatory T cells, CD4+CD25- non-regulatory cells, CD4 and CD8 cells. The chain employs TRBV4-1 and TRBJ2-4; TRBD1 aligns across 8 bases. The origin of this receptor is a human patient who received a combined kidney and bone marrow transplant. Some T cells may have originated in the graft donor. Sequenced material: CD4+ T cells from blood (PBMCs), taken 12 months after the transplant. CDR3 DNA sequence: TGCGCCAGCCAGGACAGGGAATGGTCCAAAAACATTCAGTACTTC. This gives the protein CASQDREWSKNIQYF.